One sample yielded the 10 T cell receptor beta chains listed below, sequenced in a study of CD8+ T cells in alopecia areata. Treatment indicated: oral pan-JAK inhibitor, 5-10 mg twice daily. Sequencing used cDNA as its template, made by extracting RNA and reverse transcribing it. Repertoires were generated with immunoSEQ multiplex PCR, while TCRdb's copy carries only in-frame clones and drops some. This sample carries fewer than 250,000 clones, 64% of them seen once, and the ten largest clones take 4% to 5%. The source was CD4+ T cells sorted from blood, collected at week 4, from a patient treated with tofacitinib. The receptors originated from a human donor with alopecia areata.

This clone was observed a single time. The chain's CDR3 is CASSWFPSDTQYF. In DNA form, the CDR3 reads TGTGCCAGCAGTTGGTTTCCCTCGGATACGCAGTATTTT. The rearrangement uses TRBV27 and TRBJ2-3; D is unresolved. Germline loops: CDR1 MNHEY, CDR2 SMNVEV (reference sequence). V shed 4 bases and J shed 6 bases, with 11 bases lying between them. The CDR3 is made up of 13 amino acids.

J is TRBJ2-5 and V is TRBV21-1; the DNA was not compared with TRBD2, the D call given in the table. TRBV21-1 is termed a pseudogene. This CDR3 spans 10 amino acids. The CDR3 coding sequence is TGTGCCAGCACCGGAGAGACCCAGTACTTC. Protein: CASTGETQYF.

The chain recombines TRBV4-2 with TRBJ2-7; TRBD1 is a possible D gene (5 bases). The length of the CDR3 is 16 residues. Trimming pared 0 bases from V and 3 bases from J, leaving 15 bases between. Germline CDR1 and CDR2: LGHNA and YNFKEQ. CDR3 sequence reads: CASSQEGQRTFYEQYF. The DNA of the CDR3 is TGTGCCAGCAGCCAAGAGGGGCAGCGCACCTTCTACGAGCAGTACTTC.

J is TRBJ1-4 and V is TRBV29-1; 7 positions match TRBD1. CDR1 SQVTM and CDR2 ANQGSEA come from the germline V gene. J lost 7 bases, V lost 6 bases, and 8 bases had no gene match. The CDR3 is made up of 13 amino acids. CDR3 amino acids: CSVNRGRGEKLFF. The CDR3 region has the DNA TGCAGCGTAAACAGGGGACGGGGTGAAAAACTGTTTTTT.

This clone was observed a single time. The genes are TRBV11-2 and TRBJ2-7; D uncertain. Deletions cut 0 bases from V and 2 bases from J, with 14 bases between. Germline CDR1 reads SGHAT; CDR2 reads FQNNGV. The CDR3 has 16 amino acids. The CDR3 DNA sequence: TGTGCCAGCAGCTTAGATCAGAATGCGCAAGCCTACGAGCAGTACTTC. Amino acids: CASSLDQNAQAYEQYF.

Comment on this clone: In the same sample, other DNA sequences code for this CDR3. CDR3 in amino acids: CAWSSGWNQPQHF. CDR3 in DNA: TGTGCCTGGAGCAGTGGTTGGAATCAGCCCCAGCATTTT. V gene TRBV30 combines with J gene TRBJ1-5; D gene ambiguous. The CDR3 runs 13 residues. Trimming left V 3 bases short and J 4 bases short, with 10 bases between. Per germline, CDR1 GTSNPN and CDR2 SVGIG (reference sequence).

The chain joins TRBV2 to TRBJ2-3; D may be TRBD1 or TRBD2 (7 bases each). V lost 3 bases and J lost 2, with 15 bases in between. CDR1 SNHLY and CDR2 FYNNEI come from the germline V gene. This CDR3 comprises 16 residues. The CDR3 sequence is CASSERGTDPTDTQYF. In DNA, the CDR3 is TGTGCCAGCAGTGAGCGGGGGACAGATCCCACAGATACGCAGTATTTT.

The chain employs TRBV29-1 and TRBJ1-4; possible D gene TRBD1, 6 bases. V was pared by 4 bases and J by 4 bases, with 13 bases between. CDR3 size: 14 residues. Germline V gene lookup returns CDR1 SQVTM and CDR2 ANQGSEA. CDR3 sequence: CSVGGGAYNEKLFF. The DNA of the CDR3 is TGCAGCGTTGGCGGGGGGGCCTATAATGAAAAACTGTTTTTT.

The chain employs TRBV29-1 and TRBJ2-3; 7 nucleotides line up with TRBD1. Per germline, CDR1 SQVTM and CDR2 ANQGSEA. Losses at the gene ends were 7 bases for V and 3 bases for J; bases not matched to a gene: 4. CDR3 length: 12 residues. Here the CDR3 DNA reads TGCAGCGAACGCAGGGGGACAGATACGCAGTATTTT. Amino acid sequence: CSERRGTDTQYF.

CDR3 sequence reads: CASSPGEGAYGYTF. The CDR3 DNA is TGCGCCAGCAGCCCTGGAGAGGGAGCCTATGGCTACACCTTC. The chain carries TRBV5-1 and TRBJ1-2; D is ambiguous. The length of the CDR3 is 14 residues. Per germline, CDR1 SGHRS and CDR2 YFSETQ. V was shortened by 4 bases and J by 4 bases, with 14 bases between the two germline ends. Full variable domain (rest looked up from reference TRBV5-1 and TRBJ1-2): KAGVTQTPRYLIKTRGQQVTLSCSPISGHRSVSWYQQTPGQGLQFLFEYFSETQRNKGNFPGRFSGRQFSNSRSEMNVSTLELGDSALYLCASSPGEGAYGYTFGSGTRLTVV.